The 6 T cell receptor beta chains below come from one sample, sequenced in a study of cytomegalovirus exposure and HLA in healthy donors (dated by TCRdb to the late 2010s). Libraries were constructed by the immunoSEQ multiplex PCR assay. For the multiplex PCR, a mixture combining 60 forward primers for TCR Vbeta segments and 13 reverse primers for TCR Jbeta segments was used. The clones in this table, taken by TCRdb from immuneACCESS, are in-frame only. Not every clone is retained; where verified, under half of the shortfall comes from an unresolved V gene, and the cause of the rest is unknown. The sample contains more than 95,000 clones, around three quarters of them found a single time. The biggest ten clones account for roughly 5.4% of the sample. The sequenced sample was PBMCs. Receptor source: a woman aged 18-29 years in good health and CMV-seropositive.

This clone was seen a few times. The V gene is TRBV11-2, the J gene TRBJ1-6, with TRBD1 matching over 9 bases. Losses at the gene ends were 9 bases for V and 8 bases for J; bases not matched to a gene: 5. Germline loops: CDR1 SGHAT, CDR2 FQNNGV. CDR3 length: 13 residues. For the CDR3, the DNA is TGTGCCAGTGAGGACAGGGGCGATTCACCCCTCCACTTT. Translation gives CASEDRGDSPLHF.

The genes are TRBV7-9 and TRBJ1-1; D is uncertain. CDR1 is SEHNR and CDR2 is FQNEAQ in the germline V gene (reference sequence). V was clipped by 4 bases and J by 3 bases, with 15 bases between them. CDR3 size: 15 residues. CDR3 sequence: CASSSGRKADTEAFF. CDR3 DNA: TGTGCCAGCAGCTCGGGAAGAAAGGCGGACACTGAAGCTTTCTTT. Variable domain in full (rest from reference TRBV7-9 and TRBJ1-1): DTGVSQNPRHKITKRGQNVTFRCDPISEHNRLYWYRQTLGQGPEFLTYFQNEAQLEKSRLLSDRFSAERPKGSFSTLEIQRTEQGDSAMYLCASSSGRKADTEAFFGQGTRLTVV.

This chain links TRBV28 with TRBJ2-7; a weak D match, TRBD2 (5 bases). Germline V gene lookup returns CDR1 MDHEN and CDR2 SYDVKM. V lost 3 bases and J lost 9, with 12 bases in between. There are 12 residues in the CDR3. CDR3 sequence: CASSFPQEVQYF. CDR3 nucleotides: TGTGCCAGCAGTTTTCCCCAGGAGGTGCAGTACTTC.

The rearrangement uses TRBV7-9 and TRBJ2-5; 10 positions match TRBD1. Germline V gene lookup returns CDR1 SEHNR and CDR2 FQNEAQ (reference sequence). With 3 bases clipped from V and 7 bases from J, the junction kept 17 bases outside the gene matches. The CDR3 is made up of 18 amino acids. DNA for the CDR3: TGTGCCAGCAGCTTTCCTTTGACCGTCGGGACAGGGGTTGGGACCCAGTACTTC. It is translated as CASSFPLTVGTGVGTQYF.

The chain joins TRBV6-5 to TRBJ2-1, with D perhaps given as TRBD1 or TRBD2 (6 bases each). The CDR3 runs 14 residues. V shed 4 bases and J shed 4 bases, with 11 bases lying between them. Germline CDR1 reads MNHEY; CDR2 reads SVGAGI. CDR3 residues: CASSSSGAYNEQFF. The CDR3 DNA reads TGTGCCAGCAGTTCCTCGGGGGCATACAATGAGCAGTTCTTC.

The chain uses TRBV7-8 and TRBJ2-3; D is possibly TRBD2 (7 bases). V was clipped by 4 bases and J by 2 bases, with 13 bases between them. The germline gives CDR1 SGHVS, CDR2 FQNEAQ. The CDR3 contains 15 residues. The CDR3 bases are TGTGCCAGCAGCTCATGGGGGGGCGACACAGATACGCAGTATTTT. Its protein is CASSSWGGDTDTQYF.